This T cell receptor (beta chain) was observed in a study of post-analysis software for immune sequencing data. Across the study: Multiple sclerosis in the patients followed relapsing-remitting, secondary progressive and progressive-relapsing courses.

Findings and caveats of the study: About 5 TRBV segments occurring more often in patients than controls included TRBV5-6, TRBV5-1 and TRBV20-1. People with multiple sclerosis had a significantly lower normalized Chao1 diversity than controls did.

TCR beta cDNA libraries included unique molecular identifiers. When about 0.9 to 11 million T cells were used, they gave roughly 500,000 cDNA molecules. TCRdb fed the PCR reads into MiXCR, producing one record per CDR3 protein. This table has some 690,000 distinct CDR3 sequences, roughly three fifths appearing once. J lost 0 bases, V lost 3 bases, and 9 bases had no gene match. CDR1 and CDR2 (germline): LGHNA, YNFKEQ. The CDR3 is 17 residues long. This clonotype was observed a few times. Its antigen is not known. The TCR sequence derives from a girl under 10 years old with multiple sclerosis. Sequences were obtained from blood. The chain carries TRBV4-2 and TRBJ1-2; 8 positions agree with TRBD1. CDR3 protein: CASSQIFGQGANYGYTF. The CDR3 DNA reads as TGTGCCAGCAGCCAGATTTTTGGACAGGGAGCTAACTATGGCTACACCTTC.